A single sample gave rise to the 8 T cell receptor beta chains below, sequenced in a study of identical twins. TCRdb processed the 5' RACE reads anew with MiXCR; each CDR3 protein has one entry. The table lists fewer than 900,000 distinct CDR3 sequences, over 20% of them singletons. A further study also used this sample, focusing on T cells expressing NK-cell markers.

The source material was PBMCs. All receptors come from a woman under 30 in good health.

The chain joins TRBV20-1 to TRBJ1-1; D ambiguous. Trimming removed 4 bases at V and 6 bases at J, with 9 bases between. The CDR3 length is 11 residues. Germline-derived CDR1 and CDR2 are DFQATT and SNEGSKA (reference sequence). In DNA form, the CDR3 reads TGCAGTGCTATTGGTCGGCCTGAAGCTTTCTTT. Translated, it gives CSAIGRPEAFF.

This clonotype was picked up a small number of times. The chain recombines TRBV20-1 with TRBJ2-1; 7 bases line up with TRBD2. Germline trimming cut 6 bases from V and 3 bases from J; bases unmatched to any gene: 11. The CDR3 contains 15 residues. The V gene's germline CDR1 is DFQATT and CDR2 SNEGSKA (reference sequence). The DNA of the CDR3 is TGCAGTGCCCCCACGAGGCTAGCGGTCTACAATGAGCAGTTCTTC. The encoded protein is CSAPTRLAVYNEQFF.

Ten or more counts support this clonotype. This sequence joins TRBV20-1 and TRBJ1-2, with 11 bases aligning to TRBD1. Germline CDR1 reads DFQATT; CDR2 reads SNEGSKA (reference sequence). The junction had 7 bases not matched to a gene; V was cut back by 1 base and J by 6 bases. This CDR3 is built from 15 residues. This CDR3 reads CSARVGGQGADGYTF. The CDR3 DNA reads TGCAGTGCTAGAGTAGGAGGACAGGGGGCTGATGGCTACACCTTC.

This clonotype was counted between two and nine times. The CDR3 nucleotides are TGCGCCAGCAGCCAAGAACCAACAGGGGACTATAGCAATCAGCCCCAGCATTTT. Protein product: CASSQEPTGDYSNQPQHF. The V gene is TRBV4-3, the J gene TRBJ1-5, with 7 positions matching TRBD1. The J segment lost 0 bases and the V segment lost 0 bases, leaving 8 bases of the junction unmatched. The CDR3 consists of 18 residues. From germline, CDR1 is LGHNA and CDR2 YSLEER.

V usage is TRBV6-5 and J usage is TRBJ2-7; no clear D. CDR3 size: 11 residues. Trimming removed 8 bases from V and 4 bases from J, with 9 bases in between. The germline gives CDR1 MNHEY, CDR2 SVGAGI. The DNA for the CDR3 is TGTGCCAGCCGCCGCCAGTACGAGCAGTACTTC. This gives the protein CASRRQYEQYF.

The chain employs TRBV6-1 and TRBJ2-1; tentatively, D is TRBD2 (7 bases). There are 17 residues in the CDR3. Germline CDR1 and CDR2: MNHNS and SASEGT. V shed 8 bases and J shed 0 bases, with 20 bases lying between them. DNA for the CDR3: TGTGCCAGCGGGGGGGGAGGGGGGCTTTCCTCCTACAATGAGCAGTTCTTC. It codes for CASGGGGGLSSYNEQFF.

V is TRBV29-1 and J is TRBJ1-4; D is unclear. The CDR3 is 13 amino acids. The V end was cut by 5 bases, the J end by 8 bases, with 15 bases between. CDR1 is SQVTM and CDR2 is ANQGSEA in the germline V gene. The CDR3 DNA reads TGCAGCGTTTCGACCCCATCGGGGGAAAAACTGTTTTTT. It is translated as CSVSTPSGEKLFF.

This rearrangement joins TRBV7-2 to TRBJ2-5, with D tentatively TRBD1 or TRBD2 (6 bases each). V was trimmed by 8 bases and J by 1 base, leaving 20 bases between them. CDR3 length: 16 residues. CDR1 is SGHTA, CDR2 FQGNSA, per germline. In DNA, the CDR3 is TGTGCCAGCGGCCAGGTGGTGGGGGGCCTCCAAGAGACCCAGTACTTC. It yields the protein CASGQVVGGLQETQYF.